The entry below describes one T cell receptor beta chain. This clone was counted a few times. This clone's antigen is unknown. No base quality values were provided; no much bigger clone lies one nucleotide off. This specimen comes from a study of PD-1 blockade in classical Hodgkin lymphoma (dated by TCRdb to the early 2020s). General notes on the study: Nivolumab dosing was 3 mg/kg intravenously every 2 weeks, continuing until either disease progression or unacceptable toxicity. A peripheral blood immune signature of response to PD-1 blockade in classical Hodgkin lymphoma was defined using TCR beta sequencing and CyTOF. Here is what the overall study found, with its caveats: The study covered only a single clinical trial cohort, and the causes of the repertoire differences, possibly disease activity or prior therapy, were still not defined. A significant rise by C4D1 was seen in CD4+ but not CD8+ TCR diversity (p=0.0027 vs p=0.16), with the rise being most apparent in complete responders (p=0.02). Diversity was lower in patients who began nivolumab less than 1 year after ASCT, so these patients were left out of later analyses to avoid confounding by immune reconstitution. Baseline diversity similar to that of newly diagnosed patients was observed in trial patients achieving complete response, whereas significantly lower diversity was observed in partial responders and progressors. Baseline TCR diversity was reported to be lower in newly diagnosed patients than in healthy donors and to be lower still in relapsed/refractory patients.

The time point label for this specimen denotes: cycle 2 day 1 (C2D1) of nivolumab. Every trial patient had relapsed following autologous stem cell transplantation, and prior brentuximab vedotin exposure was what differed among cohorts A, B and C. The trial cohort was composed of approximately 60 patients with relapsed/refractory classical Hodgkin lymphoma, for whom complete response, partial response or progressive disease was recorded as best overall response. In the multi-cohort phase II CheckMate 205 trial, trial patients received single-agent nivolumab. An independent review committee assessed best overall response by applying the 2007 International Working Group response criteria. Trial PBMCs were obtained immediately prior to nivolumab initiation (C1D1) and on therapy at cycle 2 day 1 and cycle 4 day 1. Peripheral blood was collected in 8 mL Vacutainer Cell Preparation Tubes, from which PBMCs were isolated by centrifugation and then cryopreserved.

The Qiagen DNeasy kit was used to extract genomic DNA from unsorted PBMCs and from the negatively selected CD4+ and CD8+ fractions. Using primers that anneal to V and J segments, immunoSEQ multiplex PCR amplified the TCR beta CDR3 regions. Amplification bias was minimized using a synthetic immune receptor repertoire, and residual bias was removed computationally after sequencing. Concerning the study's data processing: Custom Python scripts were used to quantify repertoire diversity as the Shannon entropy index. Unsorted, CD4+ and CD8+ repertoires were analyzed separately, except for combined analyses in which CD4+ and CD8+ sequences were merged in silico. A clone counted as expanded when the clone's frequency after treatment rose at least 2-fold relative to C1D1, and clones undetected at baseline were given a pseudocount of 0.5. Singleton clones were defined as clones with 0 or 1 copy at C1D1, and non-singleton clones were defined as clones with 2 or more copies. Clones expanded in unsorted samples were annotated as CD4+, CD8+ or unknown by matching protein sequences in sorted samples from the same patient. Wilcoxon tests on paired samples were used to test diversity changes from C1D1 to C4D1. In its TCRdb copy, this immuneACCESS table keeps in-frame sequences only and misses some clones. Where compared with another copy, unresolved V genes explain less than half of these, and the others have no known cause. V, J and clone size are taken as reported in that table, and D and trimming were inferred from the DNA itself. Within this sample are about 94,000 clones, with approximately 89% of them counted one time only. Around 10% of the sample goes to the ten largest clones.

The germline V gene (reference sequence) provides CDR1 LNHDA and CDR2 SQIVND. V and J lose 4 bases and 2 bases, and a span of 9 bases separates them. From the cysteine up to the phenylalanine, the CDR3 has a length of 13 residues. Solely the CDR3 DNA is kept, with 39 bases framed from the first base. The TCR was taken from a human donor with classical Hodgkin lymphoma. The specimen was peripheral blood mononuclear cells (PBMCs), collected before the second cycle of nivolumab. Recombination joined TRBV19 with TRBJ2-7, with a tentative D call of TRBD1 or TRBD2, each matching 5 bases. The CDR3 sequence is CASSTQGPYEQYF. The DNA is as follows: TGTGCCAGTAGTACTCAGGGACCCTACGAGCAGTACTTC. With the portions outside the CDR3 filled from the reference TRBV19 and TRBJ2-7 genes, the complete variable region becomes DGGITQSPKYLFRKEGQNVTLSCEQNLNHDAMYWYRQDPGQGLRLIYYSQIVNDFQKGDIAEGYSVSREKKESFPLTVTSAQKNPTAFYLCASSTQGPYEQYFGPGTRLTVT.